A single sample is the source of the 13 T cell receptor beta chains below, sequenced in a study of vaccination and CD4 T cells after COVID-19. The treatment is: roughly ten-day PBMC culture with coronavirus spike peptide pools or control peptides (ViraFEST assay). Once obtained from cultured CD4+ T cells, the DNA was sequenced using the Oncomine TCR Beta short-read assay. From the PCR reads, TCRdb called clonotypes with MiXCR, one entry per CDR3 protein. The sample lists 10,000 or so distinct CDR3 sequences, roughly 47% occurring once. These TCRs' antigens remain unknown. The sequenced sample was CD4+ T cells from blood, cultured in vitro. These receptors all come from a human donor who had recovered from COVID-19.

The genes are TRBV19 and TRBJ1-1; D not resolved. Germline CDR1 and CDR2: LNHDA and SQIVND (reference sequence). Trimming took 10 bases from V and 0 from J, leaving 15 bases between them. The CDR3 runs 14 residues. The CDR3 DNA is TGTGCCACTAATCCATTAGACATGAACACTGAAGCTTTCTTT. It yields the protein CATNPLDMNTEAFF. The complete variable domain, with remaining parts taken from reference TRBV19 and TRBJ1-1, reads DGGITQSPKYLFRKEGQNVTLSCEQNLNHDAMYWYRQDPGQGLRLIYYSQIVNDFQKGDIAEGYSVSREKKESFPLTVTSAQKNPTAFYLCATNPLDMNTEAFFGQGTRLTVV.

The chain joins TRBV6-1 to TRBJ1-5; no clear D gene. Germline assignment: CDR1 MNHNS and CDR2 SASEGT. Trimming removed 6 bases from V and 3 bases from J, with 15 bases in between. This CDR3 has 15 amino acids. The CDR3 reads CASSPMKGYNQPQHF. DNA for the CDR3: TGTGCCAGCAGCCCTATGAAGGGCTACAATCAGCCCCAGCATTTT.

CDR3 coding DNA: TGCAGTGCTAGGGCCGGGACAGGGGGAGAGACCCAGTACTTC. Its protein is CSARAGTGGETQYF. The chain has TRBV20-1 and TRBJ2-5; 11 bases are a match to TRBD1. With V trimmed by 3 bases and J by 4 bases, 4 bases remained unmatched. Germline V gene lookup returns CDR1 DFQATT and CDR2 SNEGSKA (reference sequence). CDR3 length equals 14 residues.

The table lists this clonotype with a few counts. The chain carries TRBV5-8 and TRBJ2-1; tentative D call: TRBD1 (6 bases). Germline V gene sequence: CDR1 SGHTS, CDR2 YDEGEE. Trimming shortened V by 4 bases and J by 0 bases, and 26 bases separated the two germline ends. CDR3 length equals 20 residues. CDR3 coding DNA: TGTGCCAGCAGCCCGCAACGACTTCGCCACAGGGCAAGCTCCTACAATGAGCAGTTCTTC. Translated, it gives CASSPQRLRHRASSYNEQFF.

The gene calls are TRBV5-4 and TRBJ2-5; no firm D call. CDR3 length: 15 residues. CDR1 SGHNT and CDR2 YYREEE come from the germline V gene (reference sequence). Trimming removed 4 bases at V and 4 bases at J, with 17 bases between. The CDR3 reads CASSVRKGPLETQYF. The CDR3 DNA is TGTGCCAGCAGCGTCCGAAAAGGGCCCTTAGAGACCCAGTACTTC.

The chain links TRBV11-3 to TRBJ2-3, with 10 bases fitting TRBD1. This CDR3 spans 16 amino acids. Losses at the gene ends were 4 bases for V and 3 bases for J; bases not matched to a gene: 7. The germline V gene has CDR1 SGHNT and CDR2 YENEEA. The chain's CDR3 is CASSSRDRGLTDTQYF. The CDR3, as DNA: TGTGCCAGCAGCTCCCGGGACAGGGGCCTAACAGATACGCAGTATTTT.

The genes are TRBV20-1 and TRBJ1-5; D gene uncertain. Germline V CDR1 and CDR2: DFQATT, SNEGSKA (reference sequence). This CDR3 is built from 12 residues. V was shortened by 6 bases and J by 5 bases, with 11 bases between the two germline ends. Written as DNA, the CDR3 is TGCAGTGCCCGCGACGGAGATCAGCCCCAGCATTTT. Its translation is CSARDGDQPQHF.

The rearrangement links TRBV7-9 to TRBJ1-1; no reliable D call. Deletions cut 5 bases from V and 3 bases from J, with 10 bases between. The CDR3 runs to 13 residues. Per germline, CDR1 SEHNR and CDR2 FQNEAQ (reference sequence). The DNA for the CDR3 is TGTGCCAGCAGCCTAGATTTGGACACTGAAGCTTTCTTT. This gives the protein CASSLDLDTEAFF.

The chain joins TRBV29-1 to TRBJ2-1, with 7 bases aligning to TRBD1. CDR3 length equals 15 residues. Germline V gives CDR1 SQVTM, CDR2 ANQGSEA. V was clipped by 2 bases and J by 3 bases; unmatched bases: 7. The CDR3 reads CSVESTRDSYNEQFF. In DNA form, the CDR3 reads TGCAGCGTTGAATCCACTCGGGACAGCTACAATGAGCAGTTCTTC.

This chain connects TRBV29-1 to TRBJ1-2, with 8 bases matching TRBD1. The germline gives CDR1 SQVTM, CDR2 ANQGSEA. The V segment lost 5 bases and the J segment 7 bases; nucleotides outside the gene matches: 6. This CDR3 comprises 12 residues. This chain's CDR3 is CSVRTGWTGYTF. The CDR3 DNA reads as TGCAGCGTTCGGACAGGGTGGACTGGCTACACCTTC.

The rearrangement links TRBV20-1 to TRBJ1-2; no clear D gene. The CDR3 spans 12 residues. CDR1 is DFQATT, CDR2 SNEGSKA, per germline (reference sequence). V lost 3 bases, J lost 0 bases, and 5 bases lay in between. The CDR3 nucleotides read TGCAGTGCTAGCCTGACTAACTATGGCTACACCTTC. It specifies CSASLTNYGYTF.

This clonotype was observed once. The gene calls are TRBV30 and TRBJ2-7; 10 nucleotides match TRBD2. CDR3 length equals 14 residues. Germline V lookup: CDR1 GTSNPN, CDR2 SVGIG (reference sequence). V trimming: 3 bases; J trimming: 2 bases; junction bases outside the gene matches: 4. This CDR3 is CAWRLAGGPYEQYF. The CDR3 nucleotides are TGTGCCTGGAGGTTAGCGGGGGGTCCCTACGAGCAGTACTTC.

In this sample, this clonotype turned up a few times. In DNA, the CDR3 is TGTGCCAGTAGTAGTCTCACCGGGGAGCTGTTTTTT. Translation gives CASSSLTGELFF. V usage is TRBV19 and J usage is TRBJ2-2; D gene uncertain. V was cut by 4 bases and J by 4 bases, with 4 bases left in between. The CDR3 extends over 12 amino acids. Germline V gene lookup returns CDR1 LNHDA and CDR2 SQIVND (reference sequence).